Listed here are 27 T cell receptor beta chains from one sample, sequenced in a study of control samples from healthy donors and cancer patients (TCRdb year 2020). Preparation of the library involved the immunoSEQ multiplex PCR assay. TCRdb obtained this table from immuneACCESS and retained in-frame rearrangements with V and J assigned. These tables miss some clones; where compared with another copy, unresolved V genes account for less than half of the shortfall, and the remainder is unexplained. The table for this sample lists under 450,000 clones; about nine tenths of them were counted only once. 5% to 7% of the sample rests with the top ten. The sequencing input was PBMCs. These TCRs come from a middle-aged man with head and neck cancer.

The chain uses TRBV6-6 and TRBJ2-1; D gene ambiguous. There are 14 residues in the CDR3. V dropped 2 bases and J dropped 5 bases, with 10 bases sitting between them. Germline V gene lookup returns CDR1 MNHNY and CDR2 SVGAGI (reference sequence). The CDR3, as DNA: TGTGCCAGCAGTTACCAATCGGCCCACAATGAGCAGTTCTTC. This sequence encodes CASSYQSAHNEQFF.

This chain joins TRBV28 and TRBJ2-7, with 7 bases aligning to TRBD2. The germline CDR1 and CDR2 sequences are MDHEN and SYDVKM. V was clipped by 5 bases and J by 6 bases; unmatched bases: 10. The CDR3 consists of 14 residues. The CDR3 DNA sequence: TGTGCCAGCAGTGTACTAGCGTTCAGGTCCGAGCAGTACTTC. It is translated as CASSVLAFRSEQYF.

The rearrangement links TRBV3-1 (or the pseudogene TRBV3-2) to TRBJ1-1; D is perhaps TRBD1 (5 bases). V lost 4 bases and J lost 6, with 15 bases in between. Germline V gene data show CDR1 as LGHDT and CDR2 as YNNKEL (reference sequence). The CDR3 has 14 amino acids. CDR3 amino acids: CASSPRTRGAEAFF. DNA for the CDR3: TGTGCCAGCAGCCCGAGGACGAGGGGTGCTGAAGCTTTCTTT.

CDR3: CASSTTGTSSEQFF. CDR3 DNA sequence: TGTGCCAGCAGCACTACCGGGACTAGCTCTGAGCAGTTCTTC. The chain has TRBV9 and TRBJ2-1, with 9 nucleotides matching TRBD2. The V gene's germline CDR1 is SGDLS and CDR2 YYNGEE. V trimming: 4 bases; J trimming: 9 bases; junction bases outside the gene matches: 8. This CDR3 comprises 14 residues.

The chain couples TRBV5-1 to TRBJ2-2; tentatively, D is TRBD1 (5 bases). The V end was cut by 1 base, the J end by 5 bases, with 12 bases between. Germline CDR1 reads SGHRS; CDR2 reads YFSETQ. The CDR3 covers 15 residues. This CDR3 is CASSLLQGATGELFF. CDR3 coding DNA: TGCGCCAGCAGCTTGCTGCAGGGTGCGACCGGGGAGCTGTTTTTT.

The chain carries TRBV5-6 and TRBJ2-1; D may match TRBD1 or TRBD2 (5 bases each). This CDR3 is built from 15 residues. Germline CDR1 SGHDT, CDR2 YYEEEE. Trimming pared 4 bases from V and 3 bases from J, leaving 14 bases between. The CDR3 coding sequence is TGTGCCAGCAGCCCTGGGGGACGACGCTACAATGAGCAGTTCTTC. As protein: CASSPGGRRYNEQFF.

V and J are TRBV11-1 and TRBJ2-1; D may be TRBD1 or TRBD2 (5 bases each). The CDR3 consists of 13 residues. Germline assignment: CDR1 SGHAT and CDR2 FQDESV (reference sequence). Trimming stripped 4 bases from V and 8 bases from J, with 12 bases between. CDR3 amino acids: CASSSLRGDEQFF. CDR3 in DNA: TGTGCCAGCAGCTCCCTTCGGGGCGATGAGCAGTTCTTC.

This chain links TRBV6-5 with TRBJ2-1, with a possible D match to TRBD1 (5 bases). The CDR3 spans 12 residues. V was clipped by 6 bases and J by 9 bases, with 12 bases between them. Per the germline V gene, CDR1 is MNHEY and CDR2 is SVGAGI. The CDR3 region is CASSPGIPEQFF. The CDR3 nucleotides read TGTGCCAGCAGCCCAGGGATCCCTGAGCAGTTCTTC.

V usage is TRBV7-2 and J usage is TRBJ2-2; 10 positions match TRBD1. This CDR3 has 16 residues. The J segment lost 1 base and the V segment lost 1 base, leaving 0 bases of the junction unmatched. Germline V lookup: CDR1 SGHTA, CDR2 FQGNSA. The CDR3 spells CASSLGTGGNTGELFF. The CDR3, as DNA: TGTGCCAGCAGCTTAGGGACAGGGGGGAACACCGGGGAGCTGTTTTTT.

The J gene is TRBJ2-5, the V gene TRBV4-1; D remains ambiguous. The CDR3 has 16 amino acids. Per the germline V gene, CDR1 is MGHRA and CDR2 is YSYEKL. Trimming took 3 bases from V and 2 from J, leaving 16 bases between them. CDR3 loop: CASSQAQYSQQETQYF. As DNA, the CDR3 is TGCGCCAGCAGCCAGGCGCAATACTCACAGCAAGAGACCCAGTACTTC.

The J gene is TRBJ2-5, the V gene TRBV5-1; unclear D gene. The germline V gene encodes CDR1 SGHRS and CDR2 YFSETQ. The CDR3 sequence is 15 residues long. Trimming shortened V by 0 bases and J by 2 bases, and 11 bases separated the two germline ends. The CDR3 sequence: CASSLGLLSQETQYF. CDR3 bases: TGCGCCAGCAGCTTGGGTTTACTATCACAAGAGACCCAGTACTTC.

Here the CDR3 reads CASRQGISEAFF. CDR3 in DNA: TGTGCCAGCAGACAAGGGATTTCTGAAGCTTTCTTT. This rearrangement joins TRBV28 to TRBJ1-1; D unresolved. CDR1 is MDHEN and CDR2 is SYDVKM in the germline V gene. This CDR3 contains 12 residues. With 6 bases removed from V and 6 bases from J, the gap between germline ends came to 11 bases. The full variable domain, its missing parts supplied by reference TRBV28 and TRBJ1-1, is DVKVTQSSRYLVKRTGEKVFLECVQDMDHENMFWYRQDPGLGLRLIYFSYDVKMKEKGDIPEGYSVSREKKERFSLILESASTNQTSMYLCASRQGISEAFFGQGTRLTVV.

The chain employs TRBV2 and TRBJ2-2; either TRBD1 or TRBD2 may fit D (5 bases each). This CDR3 comprises 13 residues. Germline lookup yields CDR1 SNHLY and CDR2 FYNNEI. V was clipped by 6 bases and J by 6 bases, with 11 bases between them. The CDR3 bases are TGTGCCAGCAGCTCTTTGGGGGCCGGGGAGCTGTTTTTT. It yields the protein CASSSLGAGELFF.

This clone was seen a single time. V usage is TRBV23-1 and J usage is TRBJ1-2; tentative D call: TRBD1 (6 bases). TRBV23-1 is known as an ORF, though its function is uncertain. The CDR3 runs 15 residues. Trimming removed 3 bases from V and 7 bases from J, with 18 bases in between. Here the CDR3 DNA reads TGCGCCAGCAGTCACTCCATACAGGGAGGCGGTGGCTACACCTTC. This gives the protein CASSHSIQGGGGYTF.

The chain combines TRBV9 with TRBJ2-7, with D possibly being TRBD1 (5 bases). This CDR3 contains 15 residues. Germline values: CDR1 SGDLS, CDR2 YYNGEE. The V end lost 4 bases, the J end lost 0 bases, and 14 bases lay between the germline ends. The CDR3 DNA sequence: TGTGCCAGCAGCCCCTACGACAGAAACTCCTACGAGCAGTACTTC. Protein sequence: CASSPYDRNSYEQYF.

The J gene is TRBJ1-4, the V gene TRBV9; 12 bases are shared with TRBD1. CDR3 length: 15 amino acids. Germline trimming cut 2 bases from V and 7 bases from J; bases unmatched to any gene: 3. Germline V lookup: CDR1 SGDLS, CDR2 YYNGEE. DNA for the CDR3: TGTGCCAGCAGCGTTGGGACAGGGGGCACTGAAAAACTGTTTTTT. Amino acids: CASSVGTGGTEKLFF.

The genes are TRBV2 and TRBJ1-2; D not resolved. Germline CDR1 is SNHLY and CDR2 is FYNNEI. The CDR3 is 13 amino acids. Deletions cut 1 base from V and 7 bases from J, with 10 bases between. The CDR3 reads CASSEDGWGGYTF. The CDR3 nucleotides are TGTGCCAGCAGTGAAGATGGATGGGGTGGCTACACCTTC.

The chain links TRBV9 to TRBJ1-1; 7 nucleotides agree with TRBD1. This CDR3 has 16 amino acids. The V segment lost 3 bases and the J segment 5 bases; nucleotides outside the gene matches: 13. Looked up from germline, CDR1 is SGDLS and CDR2 is YYNGEE. CDR3 protein: CASSGRTGTFRTEAFF. In DNA form, the CDR3 reads TGTGCCAGCAGCGGTCGGACAGGAACTTTTAGGACTGAAGCTTTCTTT.

The J gene is TRBJ1-4, the V gene TRBV7-2; TRBD1 agrees at 8 bases. Germline CDR1 and CDR2: SGHTA and FQGNSA. The V gene end was trimmed by 2 bases and the J gene end by 4 bases; junction bases not matched to a gene: 3. This CDR3 contains 15 residues. CDR3 protein: CASSLTGQVNEKLFF. Written as DNA, the CDR3 is TGTGCCAGCAGCTTAACGGGACAGGTTAATGAAAAACTGTTTTTT.

The chain is built from TRBV7-2 and TRBJ2-7, with D hard to call. CDR3 length equals 15 residues. Germline V CDR1 and CDR2: SGHTA, FQGNSA. V lost 6 bases and J 3 bases, leaving 18 bases between the germline ends. CDR3 DNA: TGTGCCAGCAGTCTCCCCCCGGCAGTAGGCTACGAGCAGTACTTC. Residues: CASSLPPAVGYEQYF.

J is TRBJ1-1 and V is TRBV27; 8 nucleotides align to TRBD1. Trimming removed 4 bases from V and 0 bases from J; junction bases left unmatched: 4. The germline V gene encodes CDR1 MNHEY and CDR2 SMNVEV (reference sequence). CDR3 length: 15 amino acids. The CDR3: CASSSWTGLNTEAFF. For the CDR3, the DNA is TGTGCCAGCAGTTCTTGGACAGGGCTGAACACTGAAGCTTTCTTT.

This chain links TRBV10-2 with TRBJ2-2; unclear D gene. The CDR3 is 14 residues long. V lost 0 bases, J lost 8 bases, and 10 bases lay in between. CDR1 and CDR2 from the germline V gene are WSHSY and SAAADI. CDR3 sequence (DNA): TGCGCCAGCAGTGAGTCGAGGAATGGAGGGGAGCTGTTTTTT. It specifies CASSESRNGGELFF.

In DNA form, the CDR3 reads TGTGCCAGCAGTTTAGGGACAGAGCAGTACTTC. Its translation: CASSLGTEQYF. This sequence joins TRBV28 and TRBJ2-7; D is perhaps TRBD1 (6 bases). The V and J ends lost 2 bases and 7 bases respectively, with 6 bases between them. CDR3 length: 11 amino acids. CDR1 MDHEN and CDR2 SYDVKM come from the germline V gene.

V usage is TRBV5-1 and J usage is TRBJ1-2; 7 bases are a match to TRBD1. V shed 0 bases, J shed 4 bases, and the junction held 9 bases outside the gene matches. The CDR3 runs 16 residues. Per germline, CDR1 SGHRS and CDR2 YFSETQ. The CDR3 spells CASSLGFDRVTYGYTF. DNA of the CDR3: TGCGCCAGCAGCTTGGGTTTTGACAGGGTGACCTATGGCTACACCTTC.

V gene TRBV5-1 combines with J gene TRBJ2-4; 8 bases agree with TRBD1. The CDR3 totals 13 residues. After removal of 4 bases from V and 8 bases from J, the junction contained 5 bases not matched to a gene. Per germline, CDR1 SGHRS and CDR2 YFSETQ. The CDR3 loop is CASSSLDRDIQYF. The DNA of the CDR3 is TGCGCCAGCAGCAGTCTGGACAGGGACATTCAGTACTTC.

The chain combines TRBV4-1 with TRBJ2-7, with D perhaps TRBD2 (5 bases). The germline V and J ends were trimmed by 4 bases and 2 bases, with 15 bases remaining between them. The CDR3 is made up of 15 amino acids. CDR1 and CDR2 (germline): MGHRA, YSYEKL. CDR3: CASSREDAGTYEQYF. CDR3 DNA: TGCGCCAGCAGCCGAGAGGACGCCGGGACCTACGAGCAGTACTTC.

V usage is TRBV27 and J usage is TRBJ1-1; D call uncertain. Deletions cut 2 bases from V and 4 bases from J, with 8 bases between. CDR1 is MNHEY and CDR2 is SMNVEV in the germline V gene (reference sequence). The CDR3 extends over 13 amino acids. The CDR3 region has the DNA TGTGCCAGCAGTTTAGGGGTGACCACTGAAGCTTTCTTT. Protein: CASSLGVTTEAFF.